This T cell receptor (beta chain) was observed in a study of spatial heterogeneity in lung cancer. Study context: Where available, sequencing covered follow-up PBMC samples, taken at a median of around 25 months after resection.

This clonotype was seen more than once but under ten times. Time point: blood at routine non-recurrence follow-up after resection. Tumor, nontumor lung or frozen PBMC supplied whole RNA, sequenced without sorting. Trimming pared 2 bases from V and 8 bases from J, leaving 10 bases between. The CDR3 runs to 13 residues. The germline CDR1 and CDR2 sequences are SGHKS and YYEKEE (reference sequence). Every individual TCR cDNA molecule carried its own unique molecular identifier, which allowed correction of PCR and sequencing errors. TCRdb called the 5' RACE reads again in MiXCR, with one record for every CDR3 protein. The repertoire holds about 29,000 distinct CDR3 sequences, with 8.5% to 12% as singletons.

The chain joins TRBV5-5 to TRBJ1-4, with TRBD1 as a possible D gene (6 bases). The sequence was collected from a female donor with early-stage non-small cell lung cancer. This sample comprised PBMCs, obtained at follow-up. The CDR3 protein is CASSFQGREKLFF. The CDR3 DNA reads TGTGCCAGCAGCTTTCAGGGGCGCGAAAAACTGTTTTTT.